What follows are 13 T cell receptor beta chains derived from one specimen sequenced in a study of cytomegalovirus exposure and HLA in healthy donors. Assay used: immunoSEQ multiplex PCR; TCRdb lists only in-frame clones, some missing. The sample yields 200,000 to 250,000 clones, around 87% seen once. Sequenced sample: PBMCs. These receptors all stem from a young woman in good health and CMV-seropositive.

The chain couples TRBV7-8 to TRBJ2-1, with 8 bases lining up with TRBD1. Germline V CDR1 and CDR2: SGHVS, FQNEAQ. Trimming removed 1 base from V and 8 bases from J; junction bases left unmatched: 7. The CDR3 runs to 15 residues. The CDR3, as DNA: TGTGCCAGCAGCTTAGTCCGGACAGGGTCACATGAGCAGTTCTTC. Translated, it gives CASSLVRTGSHEQFF.

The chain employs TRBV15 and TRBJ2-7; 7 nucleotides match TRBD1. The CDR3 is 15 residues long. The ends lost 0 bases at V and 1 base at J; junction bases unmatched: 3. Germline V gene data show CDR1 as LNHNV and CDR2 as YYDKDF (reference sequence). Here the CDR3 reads CATSRERGQSYEQYF. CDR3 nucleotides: TGTGCCACCAGCAGAGAAAGGGGGCAGTCCTACGAGCAGTACTTC.

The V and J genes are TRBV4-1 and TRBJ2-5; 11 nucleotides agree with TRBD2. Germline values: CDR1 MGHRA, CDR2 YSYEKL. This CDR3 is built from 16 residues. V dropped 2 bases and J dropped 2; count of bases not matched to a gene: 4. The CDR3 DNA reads TGCGCCAGCAGCCAACGGAGACTAGCGGGGCAAGAGACCCAGTACTTC. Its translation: CASSQRRLAGQETQYF.

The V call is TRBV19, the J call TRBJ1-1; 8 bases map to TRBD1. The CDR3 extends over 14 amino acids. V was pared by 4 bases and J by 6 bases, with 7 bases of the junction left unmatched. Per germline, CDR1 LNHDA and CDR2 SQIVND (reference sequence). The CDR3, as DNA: TGTGCCAGTAGTACCGACAGGGGAGAAGCTGAAGCTTTCTTT. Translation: CASSTDRGEAEAFF. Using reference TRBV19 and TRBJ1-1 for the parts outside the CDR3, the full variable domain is DGGITQSPKYLFRKEGQNVTLSCEQNLNHDAMYWYRQDPGQGLRLIYYSQIVNDFQKGDIAEGYSVSREKKESFPLTVTSAQKNPTAFYLCASSTDRGEAEAFFGQGTRLTVV.

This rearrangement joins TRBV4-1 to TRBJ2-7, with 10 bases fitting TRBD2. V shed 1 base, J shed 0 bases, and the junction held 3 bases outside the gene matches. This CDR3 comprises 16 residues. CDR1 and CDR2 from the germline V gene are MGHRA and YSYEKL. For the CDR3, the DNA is TGCGCCAGCAGCCAAGTAGCTAGCGGGAGCTCCTACGAGCAGTACTTC. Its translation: CASSQVASGSSYEQYF.

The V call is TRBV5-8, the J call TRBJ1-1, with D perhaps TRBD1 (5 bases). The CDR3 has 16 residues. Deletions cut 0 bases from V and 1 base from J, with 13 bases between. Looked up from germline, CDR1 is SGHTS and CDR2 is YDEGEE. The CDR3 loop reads CASSLGSRTPNTEAFF. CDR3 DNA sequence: TGTGCCAGCAGCTTGGGGTCCCGGACACCGAACACTGAAGCTTTCTTT. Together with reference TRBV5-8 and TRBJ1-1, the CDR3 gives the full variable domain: EAGVTQSPTHLIKTRGQQATLRCSPISGHTSVYWYQQALGLGLQFLLWYDEGEERNRGNFPPRFSGRQFPNYSSELNVNALELEDSALYLCASSLGSRTPNTEAFFGQGTRLTVV.

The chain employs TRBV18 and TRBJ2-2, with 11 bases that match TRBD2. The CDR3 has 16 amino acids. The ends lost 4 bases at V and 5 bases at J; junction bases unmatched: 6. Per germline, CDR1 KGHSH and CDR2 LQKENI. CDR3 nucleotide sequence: TGTGCCAGCTCACAGGGGACTAGCGGCCTTACCGGGGAGCTGTTTTTT. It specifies CASSQGTSGLTGELFF.

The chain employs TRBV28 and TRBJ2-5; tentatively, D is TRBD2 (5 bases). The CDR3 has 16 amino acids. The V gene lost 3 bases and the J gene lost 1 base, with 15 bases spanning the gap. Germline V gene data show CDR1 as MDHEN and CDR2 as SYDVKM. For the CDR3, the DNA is TGTGCCAGCAGTTTGTGGGCAGAGGCGGGCCAAGAGACCCAGTACTTC. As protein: CASSLWAEAGQETQYF. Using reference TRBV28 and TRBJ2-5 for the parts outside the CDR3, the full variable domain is DVKVTQSSRYLVKRTGEKVFLECVQDMDHENMFWYRQDPGLGLRLIYFSYDVKMKEKGDIPEGYSVSREKKERFSLILESASTNQTSMYLCASSLWAEAGQETQYFGPGTRLLVL.

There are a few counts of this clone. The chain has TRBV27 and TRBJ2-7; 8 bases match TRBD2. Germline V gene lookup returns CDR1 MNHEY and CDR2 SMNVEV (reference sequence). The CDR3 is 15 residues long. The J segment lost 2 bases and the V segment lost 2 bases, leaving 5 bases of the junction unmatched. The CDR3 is CASSLGSGTTYEQYF. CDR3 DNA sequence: TGTGCCAGCAGTTTAGGTAGCGGGACTACCTACGAGCAGTACTTC.

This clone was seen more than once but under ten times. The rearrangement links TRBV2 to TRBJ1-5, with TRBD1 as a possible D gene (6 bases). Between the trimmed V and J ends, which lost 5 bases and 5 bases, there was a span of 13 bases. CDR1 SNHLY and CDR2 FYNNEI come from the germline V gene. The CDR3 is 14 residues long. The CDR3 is CASSSRGIYQPQHF. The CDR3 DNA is TGTGCCAGCAGTAGTAGGGGGATTTATCAGCCCCAGCATTTT.

CDR3 loop: CASSRQGFYGYTF. The CDR3 DNA reads TGTGCCAGCAGCCGACAGGGGTTCTATGGCTACACCTTC. The V gene is TRBV7-9, the J gene TRBJ1-2; TRBD1 aligns across 8 bases. Germline V gene sequence: CDR1 SEHNR, CDR2 FQNEAQ (reference sequence). J lost 4 bases, V lost 5 bases, and 3 bases had no gene match. The CDR3 extends over 13 amino acids.

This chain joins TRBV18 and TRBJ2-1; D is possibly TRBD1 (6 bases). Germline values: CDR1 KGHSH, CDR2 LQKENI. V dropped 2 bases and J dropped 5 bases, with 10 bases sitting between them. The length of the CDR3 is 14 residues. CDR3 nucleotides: TGTGCCAGCTCACCAGACAGGCTCCACAATGAGCAGTTCTTC. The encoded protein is CASSPDRLHNEQFF.

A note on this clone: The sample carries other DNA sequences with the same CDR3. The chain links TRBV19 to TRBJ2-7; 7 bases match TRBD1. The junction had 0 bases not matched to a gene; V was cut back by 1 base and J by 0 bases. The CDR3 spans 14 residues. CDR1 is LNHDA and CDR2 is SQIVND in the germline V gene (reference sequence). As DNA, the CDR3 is TGTGCCAGTAGTATAGGGGACAGCTCCTACGAGCAGTACTTC. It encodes CASSIGDSSYEQYF.